This passage covers 21 T cell receptor beta chains from one sample sequenced in a study of cytomegalovirus exposure and HLA in healthy donors. The PCR was carried out with 60 Vbeta primers and 13 Jbeta primers. The table came from immunoSEQ multiplex PCR; TCRdb's copy has only in-frame clones and leaves some out. The sample carries about 98,000 clones, 55% to 80% recorded once. Sample: PBMCs. These receptors came from a female donor in good health and CMV-seronegative.

This chain uses TRBV5-4 with TRBJ2-1, with TRBD1 as a possible D gene (5 bases). This CDR3 spans 14 amino acids. V shed 3 bases and J shed 9 bases, with 16 bases lying between them. Germline loops: CDR1 SGHNT, CDR2 YYREEE (reference sequence). CDR3 residues: CASSSGIFDSEQFF. CDR3 coding DNA: TGTGCCAGCAGCTCAGGTATTTTTGACAGTGAGCAGTTCTTC.

In nucleotides, the CDR3 is TGTGCCAGCAGTCAGGGCGGCACTGAAGCTTTCTTT. Translated: CASSQGGTEAFF. The chain carries TRBV28 and TRBJ1-1, with a weak D call TRBD1 (5 bases). CDR3 size: 12 residues. CDR1 MDHEN and CDR2 SYDVKM come from the germline V gene. V gave up 5 bases and J gave up 4 bases, with 8 bases separating them.

This sequence joins TRBV14 and TRBJ2-7; TRBD2 is a possible D gene (6 bases). Germline V gene sequence: CDR1 SGHDN, CDR2 FVKESK. The V and J ends lost 1 base and 6 bases respectively, with 13 bases between them. The CDR3 is 14 residues long. The CDR3 sequence is CASSQVDSGVEQYF. In DNA, the CDR3 is TGTGCCAGCAGCCAAGTTGACTCGGGGGTCGAGCAGTACTTC.

The count of this clone is one. V is TRBV10-1 and J is TRBJ2-5, with 9 nucleotides matching TRBD2. V dropped 2 bases and J dropped 3; count of bases not matched to a gene: 7. The CDR3 has 16 residues. Germline loops: CDR1 WNHNN, CDR2 SYGVQD (reference sequence). The CDR3 reads CASSETAGGTKETQYF. The CDR3, as DNA: TGCGCCAGCAGTGAGACAGCGGGAGGCACCAAAGAGACCCAGTACTTC.

The chain is built from TRBV25-1 and TRBJ2-7; D remains unclear. Germline CDR1 reads MGHDK; CDR2 reads SYGVNS. This CDR3 is 11 amino acids long. The V end lost 4 bases, the J end lost 8 bases, and 9 bases lay between the germline ends. For the CDR3, the DNA is TGTGCCAGCAGTGCTTCTACGCAGCAGTACTTC. Translation gives CASSASTQQYF.

This chain connects TRBV9 to TRBJ2-5; 8 nucleotides agree with TRBD2. V lost 2 bases, J lost 1 base, and 4 bases stayed unmatched. Germline V gives CDR1 SGDLS, CDR2 YYNGEE. CDR3 length: 15 amino acids. The DNA of the CDR3 is TGTGCCAGCAGCGTCGGGGGGGCCAGCCAAGAGACCCAGTACTTC. The encoded protein is CASSVGGASQETQYF.

The rearrangement joins TRBV7-3 to TRBJ2-1, with TRBD2 identical over 14 bases. With V trimmed by 4 bases and J by 0 bases, 2 bases remained unmatched. Germline V gene lookup returns CDR1 SGHTA and CDR2 FQGTGA. The CDR3 is 17 residues long. The CDR3 DNA sequence: TGTGCCAGCAGCTCTGGGACTAGCGGGAGCTCCTACAATGAGCAGTTCTTC. Protein: CASSSGTSGSSYNEQFF.

The chain carries TRBV19 and TRBJ1-2; D possibly corresponds to TRBD1 (6 bases). Trimming took 6 bases from V and 8 from J, leaving 13 bases between them. There are 12 residues in the CDR3. The V gene's germline CDR1 is LNHDA and CDR2 SQIVND (reference sequence). CDR3 nucleotides: TGTGCCAGTAGCCAGGGGATGTTAGGCTACACCTTC. Its protein product is CASSQGMLGYTF. Full variable domain (outside the CDR3, taken from reference TRBV19 and TRBJ1-2): DGGITQSPKYLFRKEGQNVTLSCEQNLNHDAMYWYRQDPGQGLRLIYYSQIVNDFQKGDIAEGYSVSREKKESFPLTVTSAQKNPTAFYLCASSQGMLGYTFGSGTRLTVV.

This chain connects TRBV15 to TRBJ1-1; D remains ambiguous. The CDR3 totals 14 residues. V lost 9 bases and J 2 bases, leaving 16 bases between the germline ends. Germline CDR1 LNHNV, CDR2 YYDKDF (reference sequence). In DNA, the CDR3 is TGTGCCACTCAGTCGTCTTTATCAAACACTGAAGCTTTCTTT. It codes for CATQSSLSNTEAFF.

CDR3 sequence: CASSPPPRTGGHYTF. The CDR3 nucleotides are TGTGCCAGCTCACCACCGCCCAGGACAGGGGGGCACTACACCTTC. The V gene is TRBV18, the J gene TRBJ1-2; 10 nucleotides agree with TRBD1. The germline gives CDR1 KGHSH, CDR2 LQKENI. Unmatched junction bases numbered 8, after V lost 0 bases and J lost 10 bases. The CDR3 totals 15 residues.

The chain recombines TRBV9 with TRBJ2-5; the match to TRBD2 covers 9 bases. With V trimmed by 0 bases and J by 1 base, 4 bases remained unmatched. This CDR3 region has 16 residues. Per germline, CDR1 SGDLS and CDR2 YYNGEE. The CDR3 protein is CASSVAAGGGQETQYF. In DNA form, the CDR3 reads TGTGCCAGCAGCGTAGCCGCGGGAGGGGGCCAAGAGACCCAGTACTTC.

This clone has a handful of counts. V and J are TRBV9 and TRBJ2-5; 8 bases agree with TRBD1. Losses at the gene ends were 0 bases for V and 5 bases for J; bases not matched to a gene: 3. Germline V gives CDR1 SGDLS, CDR2 YYNGEE. This CDR3 has 14 amino acids. The CDR3 is CASSVAYRGETQYF. The CDR3 bases are TGTGCCAGCAGCGTAGCTTACAGGGGGGAGACCCAGTACTTC.

CDR3 DNA sequence: TGTGCCAGCAGCTTCCTCCGGGACACCCTCTCCTACGAGCAGTACTTC. Translating it yields CASSFLRDTLSYEQYF. V gene TRBV28 combines with J gene TRBJ2-7; TRBD1 might be the D (6 bases). The V gene lost 6 bases and the J gene lost 0 bases, with 18 bases spanning the gap. Germline assignment: CDR1 MDHEN and CDR2 SYDVKM. The CDR3 length is 16 residues.

The chain uses TRBV14 and TRBJ2-7; 7 nucleotides align to TRBD1. Trimming took 4 bases from V and 3 from J; bases not matched to a gene: 9. The length of the CDR3 is 15 residues. Germline CDR1 and CDR2: SGHDN and FVKESK. CDR3 in DNA: TGTGCCAGCAGCCCCCAGACAGGGTGGGGCTACGAGCAGTACTTC. As protein: CASSPQTGWGYEQYF.

The J gene is TRBJ1-1, the V gene TRBV5-1, with a weak D call TRBD1 (5 bases). There are 15 residues in the CDR3. The V gene's germline CDR1 is SGHRS and CDR2 YFSETQ. With 6 bases removed from V and 0 bases from J, the gap between germline ends came to 15 bases. CDR3 loop: CASTYTEGVNTEAFF. CDR3 DNA sequence: TGCGCCAGCACTTATACCGAAGGGGTGAACACTGAAGCTTTCTTT. The full variable domain, rest sourced from reference TRBV5-1 and TRBJ1-1, is KAGVTQTPRYLIKTRGQQVTLSCSPISGHRSVSWYQQTPGQGLQFLFEYFSETQRNKGNFPGRFSGRQFSNSRSEMNVSTLELGDSALYLCASTYTEGVNTEAFFGQGTRLTVV.

The chain combines TRBV6-5 with TRBJ1-2; no firm D call. Trimming left V 3 bases short and J 1 base short, with 9 bases between. The CDR3 covers 14 residues. Germline V gene lookup returns CDR1 MNHEY and CDR2 SVGAGI. CDR3 nucleotide sequence: TGTGCCAGCAGTTATGCCGGTGGTAACTATGGCTACACCTTC. Translation gives CASSYAGGNYGYTF.

The CDR3 protein is CASSHWPGTDSNQPQHF. CDR3 coding DNA: TGTGCCAGCAGCCATTGGCCCGGGACAGATAGCAATCAGCCCCAGCATTTT. The V gene is TRBV7-9, the J gene TRBJ1-5, with TRBD1 matching 7 bases. Germline loops: CDR1 SEHNR, CDR2 FQNEAQ (reference sequence). The V gene end was trimmed by 5 bases and the J gene end by 0 bases; junction bases not matched to a gene: 10. The CDR3 loop spans 17 amino acids.

This clone occurred a few times. V is TRBV2 and J is TRBJ2-7; no clear D. Per the germline V gene, CDR1 is SNHLY and CDR2 is FYNNEI. The CDR3 sequence is 14 residues long. V was trimmed by 2 bases and J by 0 bases, leaving 8 bases between them. Written as DNA, the CDR3 is TGTGCCAGCAGTGAACGTCAGGTCTCCTACGAGCAGTACTTC. Translating gives CASSERQVSYEQYF. Variable domain in full (rest from reference TRBV2 and TRBJ2-7): EPEVTQTPSHQVTQMGQEVILRCVPISNHLYFYWYRQILGQKVEFLVSFYNNEISEKSEIFDDQFSVERPDGSNFTLKIRSTKLEDSAMYFCASSERQVSYEQYFGPGTRLTVT.

The chain has TRBV6-5 and TRBJ2-2; D is perhaps TRBD2 (6 bases). This CDR3 spans 15 amino acids. V gave up 4 bases and J gave up 7 bases, with 16 bases separating them. Germline CDR1 is MNHEY and CDR2 is SVGAGI. The CDR3 DNA is TGTGCCAGCAGTTGGTGGGGCGGGGAGGTCGGGGAGCTGTTTTTT. It is translated as CASSWWGGEVGELFF.

The V gene is TRBV5-1, the J gene TRBJ2-7; 9 bases agree with TRBD2. V lost 7 bases to trimming and J lost 2 bases; unmatched junction nucleotides: 7. Per the germline V gene, CDR1 is SGHRS and CDR2 is YFSETQ. This CDR3 region has 14 residues. CDR3 coding DNA: TGCGCCAGCGGTGCGGGAGGGGCCCCCTACGAGCAGTACTTC. Translation gives CASGAGGAPYEQYF. The full variable domain, with the rest looked up from reference TRBV5-1 and TRBJ2-7, is KAGVTQTPRYLIKTRGQQVTLSCSPISGHRSVSWYQQTPGQGLQFLFEYFSETQRNKGNFPGRFSGRQFSNSRSEMNVSTLELGDSALYLCASGAGGAPYEQYFGPGTRLTVT.

V usage is TRBV19 and J usage is TRBJ2-2; 12 nucleotides align to TRBD1. The trim removed 7 bases at V and 4 bases at J, leaving 10 bases unmatched. The germline V gene has CDR1 LNHDA and CDR2 SQIVND (reference sequence). The CDR3 length is 17 residues. Written as DNA, the CDR3 is TGTGCCAGTATTACGACCGGGACAGGGGGCTTCACCGGGGAGCTGTTTTTT. Translation gives CASITTGTGGFTGELFF.